These 9 T cell receptor beta chains were all obtained from the same sample, sequenced in a study of blood T cell repertoires in COVID-19. Method: immunoSEQ multiplex PCR; TCRdb's copy keeps in-frame clones and lacks some. The sample has under 350,000 clones, about 86% seen once. Sequencing was carried out using PBMCs or T cells enriched from blood (not recorded which). Receptor source: a woman between 40 and 50 years old with acute COVID-19.

The genes are TRBV11-1 and TRBJ1-1; 8 nucleotides match TRBD1. The CDR3 runs 13 residues. Trimming cost V 5 bases and J 4 bases; bases outside gene matches: 3. Germline lookup yields CDR1 SGHAT and CDR2 FQDESV (reference sequence). The CDR3 here is CASSLTGGTEAFF. CDR3 nucleotides: TGTGCCAGCAGCCTAACAGGGGGCACTGAAGCTTTCTTT.

This chain links TRBV10-3 with TRBJ2-6, with a tentative D call TRBD1 (5 bases). Germline V gives CDR1 ENHRY, CDR2 SYGVKD. CDR3 length: 15 residues. V dropped 2 bases and J dropped 1 base, with 6 bases sitting between them. The CDR3 here is CAISETGSGANVLTF. In DNA form, the CDR3 reads TGTGCCATCAGTGAGACAGGATCTGGGGCCAACGTCCTGACTTTC.

This clone was observed a few times. V usage is TRBV5-4 and J usage is TRBJ2-7, with D perhaps TRBD2 (6 bases). The V end lost 0 bases, the J end lost 2 bases, and 12 bases lay between the germline ends. Germline V gene data show CDR1 as SGHNT and CDR2 as YYREEE (reference sequence). CDR3 length: 15 residues. The CDR3 bases are TGTGCCAGCAGCTTGGACGGGACTTCGACCTACGAGCAGTACTTC. It is translated as CASSLDGTSTYEQYF. Supplemented by reference TRBV5-4 and TRBJ2-7, the full variable domain reads ETGVTQSPTHLIKTRGQQVTLRCSSQSGHNTVSWYQQALGQGPQFIFQYYREEENGRGNFPPRFSGLQFPNYSSELNVNALELDDSALYLCASSLDGTSTYEQYFGPGTRLTVT.

The chain is built from TRBV3-1 (or the pseudogene TRBV3-2) and TRBJ2-7; 7 bases align to TRBD2. This CDR3 is built from 14 residues. The germline CDR1 and CDR2 sequences are LGHDT and YNNKEL (reference sequence). The V segment lost 0 bases and the J segment 4 bases; nucleotides outside the gene matches: 3. CDR3 sequence (DNA): TGTGCCAGCAGCCAAGAGACTAGCTGGTACGAGCAGTACTTC. It translates to CASSQETSWYEQYF.

The chain combines TRBV5-4 with TRBJ2-3; 8 nucleotides align to TRBD2. In germline, CDR1 is SGHNT, CDR2 YYREEE (reference sequence). CDR3 length equals 16 residues. The V gene end was trimmed by 4 bases and the J gene end by 1 base; junction bases not matched to a gene: 8. The CDR3 is CASSRGLEFGTDTQYF. CDR3 nucleotides: TGTGCCAGCAGCCGGGGACTAGAGTTCGGCACAGATACGCAGTATTTT. The full variable domain, in which reference TRBV5-4 and TRBJ2-3 provide the parts outside the CDR3, is ETGVTQSPTHLIKTRGQQVTLRCSSQSGHNTVSWYQQALGQGPQFIFQYYREEENGRGNFPPRFSGLQFPNYSSELNVNALELDDSALYLCASSRGLEFGTDTQYFGPGTRLTVL.

On this clone: The identical CDR3 is also encoded by other nucleotide sequences in the sample. The chain has TRBV6-5 and TRBJ1-1; maybe TRBD1 (6 bases). The CDR3 has 13 amino acids. Trimming cost V 0 bases and J 4 bases, with 6 bases left between them. Germline CDR1 is MNHEY and CDR2 is SVGAGI. The CDR3 region is CASSYSGGTEAFF. The CDR3 region has the DNA TGTGCCAGCAGTTACTCAGGGGGCACTGAAGCTTTCTTT.

The chain carries TRBV5-5 and TRBJ2-5; D unresolved. The germline CDR1 and CDR2 sequences are SGHKS and YYEKEE (reference sequence). The CDR3 extends over 13 amino acids. V was clipped by 4 bases and J by 0 bases, with 7 bases between them. The DNA for the CDR3 is TGTGCCAGCAGCCCCGGTGACCAAGAGACCCAGTACTTC. It yields the protein CASSPGDQETQYF.

The chain recombines TRBV6-5 with TRBJ2-7; D is ambiguous. The ends were cut back, 2 bases at V and 4 bases at J, with 6 bases in the middle. The CDR3 runs to 12 residues. Germline-derived CDR1 and CDR2 are MNHEY and SVGAGI. CDR3 DNA: TGTGCCAGCAGTTACATCGGGTACGAGCAGTACTTC. As protein: CASSYIGYEQYF.

V usage is TRBV7-2 and J usage is TRBJ2-3; 10 positions agree with TRBD2. CDR3 size: 15 residues. V lost 5 bases to trimming and J lost 2 bases; unmatched junction nucleotides: 4. CDR1 is SGHTA and CDR2 is FQGNSA in the germline V gene. CDR3 in DNA: TGTGCCAGCAGCACGGGACTAGCGTACACAGATACGCAGTATTTT. This sequence encodes CASSTGLAYTDTQYF.